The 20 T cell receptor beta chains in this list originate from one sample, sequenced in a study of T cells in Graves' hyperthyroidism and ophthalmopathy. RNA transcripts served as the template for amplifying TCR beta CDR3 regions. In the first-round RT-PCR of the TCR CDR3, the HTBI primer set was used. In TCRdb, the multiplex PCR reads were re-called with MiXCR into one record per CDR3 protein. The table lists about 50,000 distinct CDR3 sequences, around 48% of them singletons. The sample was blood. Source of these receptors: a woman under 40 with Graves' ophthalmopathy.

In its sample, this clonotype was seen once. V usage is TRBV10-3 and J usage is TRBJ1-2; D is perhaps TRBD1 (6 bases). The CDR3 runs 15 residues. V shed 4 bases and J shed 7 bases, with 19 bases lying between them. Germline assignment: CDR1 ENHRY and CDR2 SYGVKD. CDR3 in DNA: TGTGCCATCAGTGCAGACAGGACCGGGTCCTCTGGCTACACCTTC. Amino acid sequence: CAISADRTGSSGYTF.

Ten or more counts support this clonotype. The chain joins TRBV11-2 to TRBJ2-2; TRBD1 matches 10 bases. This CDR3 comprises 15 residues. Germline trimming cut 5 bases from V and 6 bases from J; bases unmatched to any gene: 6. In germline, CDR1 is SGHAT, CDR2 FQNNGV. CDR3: CASSPTGGAAGELFF. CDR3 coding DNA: TGTGCCAGCAGCCCGACAGGGGGCGCTGCCGGGGAGCTGTTTTTT. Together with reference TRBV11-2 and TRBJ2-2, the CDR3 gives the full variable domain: EAGVAQSPRYKIIEKRQSVAFWCNPISGHATLYWYQQILGQGPKLLIQFQNNGVVDDSQLPKDRFSAERLKGVDSTLKIQPAKLEDSAVYLCASSPTGGAAGELFFGEGSRLTVL.

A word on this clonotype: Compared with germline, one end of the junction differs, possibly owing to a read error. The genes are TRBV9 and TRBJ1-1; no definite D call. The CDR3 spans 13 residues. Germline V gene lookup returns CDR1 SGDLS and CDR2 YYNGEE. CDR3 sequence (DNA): TGTGCCATCAGCGTAATGGCCCACACTGAAGCTTCCTTT. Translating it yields CAISVMAHTEASF.

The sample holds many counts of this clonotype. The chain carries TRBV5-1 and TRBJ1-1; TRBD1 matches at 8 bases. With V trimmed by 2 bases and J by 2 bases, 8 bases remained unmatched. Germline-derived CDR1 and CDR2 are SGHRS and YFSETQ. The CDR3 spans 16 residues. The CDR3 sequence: CASSLIPGQANTEAFF. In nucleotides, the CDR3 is TGCGCCAGCAGCTTAATTCCGGGACAGGCTAACACTGAAGCTTTCTTT.

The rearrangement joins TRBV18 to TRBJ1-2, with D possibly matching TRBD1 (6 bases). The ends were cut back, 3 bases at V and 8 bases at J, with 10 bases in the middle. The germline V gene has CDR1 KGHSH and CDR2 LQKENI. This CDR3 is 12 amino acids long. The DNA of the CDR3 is TGTGCCAGCTCACCGTCAGGGGTCGGCTACACCTTC. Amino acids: CASSPSGVGYTF.

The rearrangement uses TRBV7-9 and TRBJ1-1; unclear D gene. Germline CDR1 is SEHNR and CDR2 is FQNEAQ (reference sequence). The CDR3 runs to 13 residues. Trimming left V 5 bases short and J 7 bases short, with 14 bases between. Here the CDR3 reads CASSRGRGSEAFF. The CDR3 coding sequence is TGTGCCAGCAGCCGAGGGCGAGGGAGTGAAGCTTTCTTT.

The CDR3 sequence: CASSIKRETYEQYF. DNA for the CDR3: TGTGCCAGTAGTATCAAGCGGGAGACCTACGAGCAGTACTTC. The V gene is TRBV19, the J gene TRBJ2-7; 8 bases match TRBD2. Trimming cost V 3 bases and J 2 bases; bases outside gene matches: 3. Germline loops: CDR1 LNHDA, CDR2 SQIVND (reference sequence). This CDR3 spans 14 amino acids.

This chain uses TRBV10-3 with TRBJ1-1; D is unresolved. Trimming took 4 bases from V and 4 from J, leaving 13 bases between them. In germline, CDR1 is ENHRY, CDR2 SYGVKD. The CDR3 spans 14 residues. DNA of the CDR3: TGTGCCATCAGTGGGGAGGGCCGAGGCACTGAAGCTTTCTTT. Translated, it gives CAISGEGRGTEAFF.

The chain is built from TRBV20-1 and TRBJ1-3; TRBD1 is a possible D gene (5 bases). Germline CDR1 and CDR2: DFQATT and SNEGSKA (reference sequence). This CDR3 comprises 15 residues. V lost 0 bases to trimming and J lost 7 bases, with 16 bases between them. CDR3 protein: CSARDPGGRGNTIYF. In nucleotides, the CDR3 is TGCAGTGCTAGAGATCCAGGCGGGAGGGGTAACACCATATATTTT.

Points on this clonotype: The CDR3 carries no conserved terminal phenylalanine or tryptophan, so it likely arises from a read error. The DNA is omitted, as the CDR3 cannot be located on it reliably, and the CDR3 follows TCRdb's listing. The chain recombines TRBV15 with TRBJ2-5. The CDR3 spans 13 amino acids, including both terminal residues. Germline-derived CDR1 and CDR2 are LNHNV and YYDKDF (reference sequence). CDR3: CATSRQRNSLSKG.

As DNA, the CDR3 is TGTGCCAGCAGCTCCGGGCCCAAGAACAATGAGCAGTTCTTC. Protein sequence: CASSSGPKNNEQFF. The V and J genes are TRBV9 and TRBJ2-1, with D hard to call. The CDR3 is 14 residues long. The germline V gene encodes CDR1 SGDLS and CDR2 YYNGEE. V lost 4 bases and J lost 5, with 13 bases in between.

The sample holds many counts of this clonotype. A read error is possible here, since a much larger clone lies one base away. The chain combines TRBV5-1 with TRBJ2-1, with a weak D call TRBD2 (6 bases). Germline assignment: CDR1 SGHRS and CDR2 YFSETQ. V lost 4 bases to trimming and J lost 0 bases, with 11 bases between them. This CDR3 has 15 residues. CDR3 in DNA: TGCGCCAGCAGCATAGCGGACTCCTCCTACAATGAGCAGTTCTTC. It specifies CASSIADSSYNEQFF.

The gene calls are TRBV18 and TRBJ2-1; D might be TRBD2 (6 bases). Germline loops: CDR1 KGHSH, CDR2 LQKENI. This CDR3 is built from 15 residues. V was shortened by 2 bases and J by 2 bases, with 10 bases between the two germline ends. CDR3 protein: CASSPTGDPYNEQFF. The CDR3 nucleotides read TGTGCCAGCTCACCAACGGGAGACCCCTACAATGAGCAGTTCTTC.

Written as DNA, the CDR3 is TGCAGTGAATACGGCTACGAGCAGTACTTC. Encoded protein: CSEYGYEQYF. The gene calls are TRBV29-1 and TRBJ2-7; unclear D gene. CDR1 is SQVTM and CDR2 is ANQGSEA in the germline V gene. There are 10 residues in the CDR3.

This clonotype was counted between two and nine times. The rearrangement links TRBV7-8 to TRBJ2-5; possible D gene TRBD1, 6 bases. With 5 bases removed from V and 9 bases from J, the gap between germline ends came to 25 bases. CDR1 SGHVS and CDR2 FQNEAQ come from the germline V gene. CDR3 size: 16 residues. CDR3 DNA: TGTGCCAGCAGCACACACAGGGTGACGGGCAATCAGCCCCAGTACTTC. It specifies CASSTHRVTGNQPQYF. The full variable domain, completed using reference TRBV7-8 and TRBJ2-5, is GAGVSQSPRYKVAKRGQDVALRCDPISGHVSLFWYQQALGQGPEFLTYFQNEAQLDKSGLPSDRFFAERPEGSVSTLKIQRTQQEDSAVYLCASSTHRVTGNQPQYFGPGTRLLVL.

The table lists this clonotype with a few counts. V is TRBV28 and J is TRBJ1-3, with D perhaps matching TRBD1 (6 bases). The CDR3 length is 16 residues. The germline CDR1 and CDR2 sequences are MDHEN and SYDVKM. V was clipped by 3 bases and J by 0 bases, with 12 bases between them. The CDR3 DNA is TGTGCCAGCAGTTTTGTTCAGGGGCACTCTGGAAACACCATATATTTT. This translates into CASSFVQGHSGNTIYF.

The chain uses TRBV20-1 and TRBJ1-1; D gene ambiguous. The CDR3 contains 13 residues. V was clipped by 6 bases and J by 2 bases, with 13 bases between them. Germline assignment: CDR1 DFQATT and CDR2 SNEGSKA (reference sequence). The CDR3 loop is CSARTPGNTEAFF. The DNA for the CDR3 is TGCAGTGCGCGGACCCCTGGAAACACTGAAGCTTTCTTT.

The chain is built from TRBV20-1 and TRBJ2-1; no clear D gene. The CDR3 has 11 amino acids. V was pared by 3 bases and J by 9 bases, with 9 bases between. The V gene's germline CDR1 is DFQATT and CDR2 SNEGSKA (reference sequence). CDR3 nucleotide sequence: TGCAGTGCTAGGGTGGTGGGTGAGCAGTTCTTC. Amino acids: CSARVVGEQFF.

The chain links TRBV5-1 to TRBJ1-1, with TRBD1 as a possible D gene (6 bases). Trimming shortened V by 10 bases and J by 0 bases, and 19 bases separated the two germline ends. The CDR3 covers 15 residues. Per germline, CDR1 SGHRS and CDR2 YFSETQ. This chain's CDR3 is CADSSGHFMNTEAFF. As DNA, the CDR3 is TGCGCCGACAGCTCGGGACACTTCATGAACACTGAAGCTTTCTTT.

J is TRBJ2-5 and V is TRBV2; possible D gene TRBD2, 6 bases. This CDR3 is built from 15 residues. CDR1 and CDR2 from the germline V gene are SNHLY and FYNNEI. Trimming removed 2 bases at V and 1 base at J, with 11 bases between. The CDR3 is CASSERGTLQETQYF. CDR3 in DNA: TGTGCCAGCAGTGAACGGGGGACTCTCCAAGAGACCCAGTACTTC.